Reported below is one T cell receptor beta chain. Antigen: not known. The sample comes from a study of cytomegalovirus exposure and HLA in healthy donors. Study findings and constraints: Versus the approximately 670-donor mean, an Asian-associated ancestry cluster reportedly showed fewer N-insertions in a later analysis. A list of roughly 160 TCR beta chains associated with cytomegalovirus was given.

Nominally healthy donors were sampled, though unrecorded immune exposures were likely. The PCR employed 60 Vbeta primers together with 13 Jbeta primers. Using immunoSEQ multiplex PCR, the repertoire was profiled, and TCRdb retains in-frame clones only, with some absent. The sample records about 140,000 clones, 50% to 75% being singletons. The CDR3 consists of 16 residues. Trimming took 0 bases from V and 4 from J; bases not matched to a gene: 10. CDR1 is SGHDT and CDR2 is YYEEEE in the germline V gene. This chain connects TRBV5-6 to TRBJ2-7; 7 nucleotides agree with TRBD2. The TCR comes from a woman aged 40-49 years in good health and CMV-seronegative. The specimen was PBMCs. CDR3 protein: CASSLGLGGGYYEQYF. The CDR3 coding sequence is TGTGCCAGCAGCTTGGGACTGGGCGGGGGTTATTACGAGCAGTACTTC.